The clone carrying this T cell receptor (beta chain) was seen repeatedly, ten times or more. The TCR beta CDR3 regions underwent amplification using RNA transcripts as the source. The TCR CDR3 was amplified in a first-round RT-PCR using the HTBI primer set. TCRdb reprocessed the multiplex PCR reads with MiXCR, giving one entry per CDR3 protein. This table holds 700,000 or so distinct CDR3 sequences, less than 20% found once. The data were taken from a study of T cells in Graves' hyperthyroidism and ophthalmopathy. CDR3 length equals 14 residues. The germline gives CDR1 MNHEY, CDR2 SMNVEV (reference sequence). The germline V and J ends were trimmed by 5 bases and 1 base, with 12 bases remaining between them.

This receptor was taken from a man aged 18 to 29 with Graves' hyperthyroidism. This chain links TRBV27 with TRBJ2-7; TRBD2 is a possible D gene (5 bases). The sample was blood. CDR3 residues: CASSPKSGSYEQYF. The CDR3, as DNA: TGTGCCAGCAGTCCAAAGAGCGGTTCCTACGAGCAGTACTTC.